The clone carrying this T cell receptor (beta chain) was observed a few times. Its antigen is undetermined. These data are taken from a study of blood T cells in healthy people across ages. Study observations and caveats: A roughly linear age-dependent decrease characterized TCR beta diversity per million T cells.

The second PCR ran about 6 to 12 cycles with a sample-barcoded 5' primer and J-beta primers. TCRdb analysed the 5' RACE reads with MiXCR anew, one entry per CDR3 protein. The repertoire includes 650,000 to 1,000,000 distinct CDR3 sequences, approximately 35% of them detected once, and 13% sits in the top ten. The V segment lost 4 bases and the J segment 6 bases; nucleotides outside the gene matches: 5. This CDR3 is built from 13 residues. Germline V gene data show CDR1 as SEHNR and CDR2 as FQNEAQ (reference sequence). The chain couples TRBV7-9 to TRBJ2-5; 7 bases line up with TRBD1. Source material: blood. This clonotype was sampled from a young man in good health. CDR3 sequence: CASSWGTDQTQYF. In DNA form, the CDR3 reads TGTGCCAGCAGCTGGGGGACAGACCAGACCCAGTACTTC.